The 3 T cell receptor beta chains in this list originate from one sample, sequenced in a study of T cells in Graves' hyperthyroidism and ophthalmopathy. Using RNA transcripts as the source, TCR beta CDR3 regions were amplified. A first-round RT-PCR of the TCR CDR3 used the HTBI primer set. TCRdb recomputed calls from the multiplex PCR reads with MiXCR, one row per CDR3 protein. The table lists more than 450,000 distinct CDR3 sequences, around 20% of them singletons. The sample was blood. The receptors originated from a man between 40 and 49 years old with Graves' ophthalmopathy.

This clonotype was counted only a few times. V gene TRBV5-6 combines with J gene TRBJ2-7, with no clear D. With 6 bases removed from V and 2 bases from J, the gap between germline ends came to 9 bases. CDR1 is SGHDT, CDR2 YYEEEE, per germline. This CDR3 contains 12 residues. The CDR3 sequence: CASTFGAYEQYF. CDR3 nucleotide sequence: TGTGCCAGCACCTTCGGTGCCTACGAGCAGTACTTC.

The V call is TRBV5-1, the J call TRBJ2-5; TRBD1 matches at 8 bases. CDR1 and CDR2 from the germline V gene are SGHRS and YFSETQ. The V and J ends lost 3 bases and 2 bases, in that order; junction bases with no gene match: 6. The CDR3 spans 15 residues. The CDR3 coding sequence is TGCGCCAGCAGCTCTAGGACAGGGAATCAAGAGACCCAGTACTTC. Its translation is CASSSRTGNQETQYF. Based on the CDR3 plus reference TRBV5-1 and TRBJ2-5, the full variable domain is KAGVTQTPRYLIKTRGQQVTLSCSPISGHRSVSWYQQTPGQGLQFLFEYFSETQRNKGNFPGRFSGRQFSNSRSEMNVSTLELGDSALYLCASSSRTGNQETQYFGPGTRLLVL.

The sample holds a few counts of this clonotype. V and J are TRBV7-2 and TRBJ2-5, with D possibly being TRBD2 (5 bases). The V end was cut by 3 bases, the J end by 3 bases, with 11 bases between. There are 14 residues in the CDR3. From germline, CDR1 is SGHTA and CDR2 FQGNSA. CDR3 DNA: TGTGCCAGCAGCTTGGCGGGTCACGAAGAGACCCAGTACTTC. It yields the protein CASSLAGHEETQYF.